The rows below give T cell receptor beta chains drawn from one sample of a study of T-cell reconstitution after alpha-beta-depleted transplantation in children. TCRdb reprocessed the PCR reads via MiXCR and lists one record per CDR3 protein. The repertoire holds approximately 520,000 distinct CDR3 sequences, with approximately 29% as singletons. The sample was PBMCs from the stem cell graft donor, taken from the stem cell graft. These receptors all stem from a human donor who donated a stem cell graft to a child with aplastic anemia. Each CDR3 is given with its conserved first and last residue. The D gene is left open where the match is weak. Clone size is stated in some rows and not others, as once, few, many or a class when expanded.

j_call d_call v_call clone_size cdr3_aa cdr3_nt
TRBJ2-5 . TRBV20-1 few CSAMGVEGVQETQYF TGCAGTGCTATGGGTGTCGAGGGCGTCCAAGAGACCCAGTACTTC
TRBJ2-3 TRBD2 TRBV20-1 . CSAREWAGAADTQYF TGCAGTGCTAGAGAGTGGGCGGGAGCAGCAGATACGCAGTATTTT
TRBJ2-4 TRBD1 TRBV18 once CASSTGGEAKNIQYF TGTGCCAGCTCAACAGGGGGCGAAGCCAAAAACATTCAGTACTTC
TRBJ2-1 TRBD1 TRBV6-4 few CASKMGQGAGEQFF TGTGCCAGCAAGATGGGACAGGGGGCGGGTGAGCAGTTCTTC
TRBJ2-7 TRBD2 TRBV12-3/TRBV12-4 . CASSLWGRDYEQYF TGTGCCAGCAGTCTGTGGGGGAGGGACTACGAGCAGTACTTC
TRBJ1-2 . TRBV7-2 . CASSPVAGVYGYTF TGTGCCAGCAGCCCCGTGGCAGGGGTGTATGGCTACACCTTC
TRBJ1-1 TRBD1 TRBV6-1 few CASSLQGAVTEAFF TGTGCCAGCAGTCTTCAGGGGGCAGTCACTGAAGCTTTCTTT
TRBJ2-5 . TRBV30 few CAWSVLGGMETQYF TGTGCCTGGAGTGTACTTGGCGGGATGGAGACCCAGTACTTC
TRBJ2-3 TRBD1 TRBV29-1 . CSVIDRGRTDTQYF TGCAGCGTCATCGACAGGGGGCGGACAGATACGCAGTATTTT
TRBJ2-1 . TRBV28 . CASIEGPYSNEQFF TGTGCCAGCATAGAAGGCCCTTACTCAAATGAGCAGTTCTTC
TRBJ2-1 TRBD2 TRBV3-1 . CASSQDVLGTSDRNEQFF TGTGCCAGCAGCCAAGACGTGCTGGGGACTAGCGACAGGAATGAGCAGTTCTTC
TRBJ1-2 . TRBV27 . CASTPSLESNYGYTF TGTGCCAGCACCCCCTCGCTGGAGTCTAACTATGGCTACACCTTC
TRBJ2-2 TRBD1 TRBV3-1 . CACSQDSGQITGELFF TGTGCCTGCAGCCAAGATTCGGGACAGATAACCGGGGAGCTGTTTTTT
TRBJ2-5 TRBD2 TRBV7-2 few CASSMGLAEETQYF TGTGCCAGCAGCATGGGACTAGCGGAAGAGACCCAGTACTTC
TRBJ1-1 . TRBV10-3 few CAIKGGGNTEAFF TGTGCCATCAAAGGGGGTGGGAACACTGAAGCTTTCTTT
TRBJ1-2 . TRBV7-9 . CASSLASPGEGYTF TGTGCCAGCAGCTTAGCTTCGCCAGGTGAGGGCTACACCTTC
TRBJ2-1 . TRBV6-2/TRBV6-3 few CASSFWGAVSSYNEQFF TGTGCCAGCAGTTTCTGGGGGGCGGTTAGCTCCTACAATGAGCAGTTCTTC
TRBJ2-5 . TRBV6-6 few CASTLVEEETQYF TGTGCCAGCACTTTGGTTGAGGAGGAGACCCAGTACTTC
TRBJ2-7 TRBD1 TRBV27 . CASSSTLQGAGYEQYF TGTGCCAGCAGTTCAACGCTACAGGGGGCGGGGTACGAGCAGTACTTC
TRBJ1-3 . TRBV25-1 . CASSESRRVSSGNTIYF TGTGCCAGCAGTGAATCGCGAAGGGTGAGCTCTGGAAACACCATATATTTT
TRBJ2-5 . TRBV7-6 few CASRDPGSQETQYF TGTGCCAGCAGGGACCCTGGATCTCAAGAGACCCAGTACTTC
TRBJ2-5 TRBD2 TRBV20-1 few CSAREVAGGRLETQYF TGCAGTGCTAGAGAAGTAGCGGGAGGGAGGTTAGAGACCCAGTACTTC
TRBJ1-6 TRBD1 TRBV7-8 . CASSILSTGRGNSPLHF TGTGCCAGCAGCATACTCTCGACAGGGAGGGGAAATTCACCCCTCCACTTT
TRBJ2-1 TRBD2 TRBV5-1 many CASSLRLAGDNEQFF TGCGCCAGCAGCTTGAGACTAGCGGGAGACAATGAGCAGTTCTTC
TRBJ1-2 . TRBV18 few CASSPSGTASLYGYTF TGTGCCAGCTCACCAAGCGGGACGGCCAGCTTATATGGCTACACCTTC
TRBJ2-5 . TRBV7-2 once CASSLRSLANSQETQYF TGTGCCAGCAGTCTAAGGTCCCTAGCAAATAGTCAAGAGACCCAGTACTTC
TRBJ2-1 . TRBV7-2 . CASSFKGGVNEQFF TGTGCCAGCAGCTTTAAAGGAGGGGTCAATGAGCAGTTCTTC
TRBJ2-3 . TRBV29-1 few CSVPGFGDTQYF TGCAGCGTTCCAGGGTTCGGGGATACGCAGTATTTT
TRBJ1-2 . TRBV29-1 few CSVGGLGNYGYTF TGCAGCGTTGGAGGGCTTGGGAACTATGGCTACACCTTC
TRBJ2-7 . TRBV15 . CATSRDQGAYEQYF TGTGCCACCAGCAGAGATCAAGGGGCCTACGAGCAGTACTTC
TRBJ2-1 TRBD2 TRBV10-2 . CASTIAGGGVYNEQFF TGCGCCAGCACCATAGCGGGAGGGGGGGTTTACAATGAGCAGTTCTTC
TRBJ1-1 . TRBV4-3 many CASSQDSAGNTEAFF TGCGCCAGCAGCCAAGATAGTGCGGGGAACACTGAAGCTTTCTTT
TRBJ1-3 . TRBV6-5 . CASSYRPLGAPGNTIYF TGTGCCAGCAGTTACCGGCCCCTGGGGGCGCCTGGAAACACCATATATTTT
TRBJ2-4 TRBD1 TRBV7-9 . CASSRGTGLNIQYF TGTGCCAGCAGCCGAGGGACAGGGTTGAACATTCAGTACTTC
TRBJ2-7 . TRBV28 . CASSTKYEQYF TGTGCCAGCAGTACTAAATACGAGCAGTACTTC
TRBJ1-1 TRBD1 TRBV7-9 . CASSKQGAPEAFF TGTGCCAGCAGCAAACAGGGGGCGCCTGAAGCTTTCTTT
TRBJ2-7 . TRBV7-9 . CASSLTGGVDEQYF TGTGCCAGCAGCCTCACAGGGGGGGTGGACGAGCAGTACTTC
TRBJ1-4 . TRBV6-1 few CASRQRRGREEKLFF TGTGCCAGCAGACAACGGCGGGGCAGGGAGGAAAAACTGTTTTTT
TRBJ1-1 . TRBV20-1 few CSARAGGFYTEAFF TGCAGTGCTAGGGCGGGGGGATTCTACACTGAAGCTTTCTTT
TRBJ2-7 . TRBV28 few CASSPGTLPGEQYF TGTGCCAGCAGTCCCGGGACCCTGCCGGGCGAGCAGTACTTC
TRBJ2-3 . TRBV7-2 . CASSLAGVAATDTQYF TGTGCCAGCAGCTTAGCGGGGGTAGCGGCAACAGATACGCAGTATTTT
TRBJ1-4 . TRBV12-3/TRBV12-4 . CASSTGTRLEKLFF TGTGCCAGCAGTACAGGGACGCGGCTCGAAAAACTGTTTTTT
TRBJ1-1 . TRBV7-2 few CASSLATGNTEAFF TGTGCCAGCAGCTTAGCAACGGGGAACACTGAAGCTTTCTTT
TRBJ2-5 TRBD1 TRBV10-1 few CASSDRAGTGPETQYF TGCGCCAGCAGTGATCGAGCCGGGACAGGGCCAGAGACCCAGTACTTC
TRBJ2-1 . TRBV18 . CASSLLEGDIYNEQFF TGTGCCAGCTCACTTTTGGAAGGGGACATCTACAATGAGCAGTTCTTC
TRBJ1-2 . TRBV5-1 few CASSPKQGTGGYTF TGCGCCAGCAGTCCTAAACAGGGCACCGGCGGCTACACCTTC